This record covers a single T cell receptor beta chain. Its antigen is still unknown. The V and J ends lost 6 bases and 8 bases respectively, with 15 bases between them. The CDR3 runs 14 residues. Germline V CDR1 and CDR2: SGHDT, YYEEEE. Primers for the PCR totalled 60 Vbeta and 13 Jbeta. Data came from immunoSEQ multiplex PCR; TCRdb stores just in-frame clones and leaves some out. The profile shows about 110,000 clones, around two thirds of them singletons. These data belong to a study of cytomegalovirus exposure and HLA in healthy donors. Overall study findings and caveats: TCR beta chain V- and J-gene trimming was linked, in a later analysis, to a missense variant in DCLRE1C. Testing in vitro showed three CMV-associated chains specific for CMV antigens.

This clonotype originated in a woman in her 40s in good health and CMV-seropositive. The specimen was PBMCs. The rearrangement links TRBV5-6 to TRBJ1-6; D unclear. CDR3 loop: CASTPGPSYSPLHF. The DNA of the CDR3 is TGTGCCAGCACCCCGGGCCCTAGCTATTCACCCCTCCACTTT.